Here is one TCR beta chain with its context. These data are taken from a study of cytomegalovirus exposure and HLA in healthy donors. Use of 60 Vbeta and 13 Jbeta primers characterized the PCR. Profiling relied on immunoSEQ multiplex PCR, and the TCRdb table lists in-frame clones only, not all of them. The top ten clones hold less than 5.5% of a sample with under 150,000 clones, around 73% of them seen once. V shed 7 bases and J shed 6 bases, with 10 bases lying between them. The CDR3 contains 11 residues. Germline loops: CDR1 MNHNY, CDR2 SVGAGI (reference sequence). The sample was PBMCs. This sequence originates from a woman aged 30 to 39 in good health and CMV-seropositive. This chain joins TRBV6-6 and TRBJ2-7; no clear D gene. CDR3 nucleotide sequence: TGTGCCAGCACCTCCTCGCGCGAGCAGTACTTC. Protein product: CASTSSREQYF.